The clone carrying this TCR beta chain was seen more than once but under ten times. Antigen specificity is unknown. J was trimmed by 6 bases and V by 5 bases; bases with no gene match: 6. This CDR3 has 13 amino acids. The data originate from a study of blood T cells in healthy people across ages. Points from the study as a whole: While age rose, TCR beta diversity per million T cells dropped in a roughly linear way. It was not possible, with unsorted PBMCs, to conclusively compare naive and antigen-experienced cells. Higher diversity and more naive CD4+ cells were features of long-lived donors, compared to aged donors. Estimates based on one million T cells were treated as lower bounds.

Then a second PCR, running about 7 to 11 cycles, was carried out with a sample-barcoded 5' primer and a J-beta primer mix. TCRdb independently ran MiXCR on the 5' RACE reads; one entry per CDR3 protein. The sample has about 1.4 million distinct CDR3 sequences, 55% to 75% seen once. This chain uses TRBV12-3 or TRBV12-4 with TRBJ2-7; TRBD1 agrees at 8 bases. The sequence was collected from a young man in good health. Sequencing used blood. The CDR3 here is CASSAPQGVEQYF. CDR3 coding DNA: TGTGCCAGCAGTGCCCCACAGGGGGTCGAGCAGTACTTC.